This TCR beta chain was recovered during a study of blood T cell repertoires in COVID-19. Clinical histories supplied by participants themselves formed the basis of cohort assignment. The V gene lost 6 bases and the J gene lost 4 bases, with 14 bases spanning the gap. Germline CDR1 reads SGHVS; CDR2 reads FQNEAQ. This CDR3 contains 14 residues. Using immunoSEQ multiplex PCR, the repertoire was profiled, and TCRdb retains in-frame clones only, with some absent. Of some 150,000 clones in the sample, around four fifths were seen once. This chain uses TRBV7-8 with TRBJ2-3; TRBD2 is a possible D gene (5 bases). The sequence was obtained from a woman aged 45-65 years who had recovered from COVID-19. The sequenced sample consisted of PBMCs or T cells enriched from blood (not recorded which). CDR3 protein: CASSPRAGADTQYF. The CDR3 coding sequence is TGTGCCAGCAGTCCGCGGGCTGGGGCAGATACGCAGTATTTT.